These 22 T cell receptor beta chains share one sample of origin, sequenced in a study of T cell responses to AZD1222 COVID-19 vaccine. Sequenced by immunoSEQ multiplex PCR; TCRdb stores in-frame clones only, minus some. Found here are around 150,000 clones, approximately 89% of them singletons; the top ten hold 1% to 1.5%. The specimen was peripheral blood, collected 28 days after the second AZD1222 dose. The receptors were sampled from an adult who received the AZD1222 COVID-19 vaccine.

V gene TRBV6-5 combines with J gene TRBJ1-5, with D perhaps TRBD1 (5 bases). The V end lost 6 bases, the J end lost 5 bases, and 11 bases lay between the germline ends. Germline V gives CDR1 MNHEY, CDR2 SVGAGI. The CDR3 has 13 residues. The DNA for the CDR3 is TGTGCCAGCAGCCGGGACCCGGATCAGCCCCAGCATTTT. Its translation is CASSRDPDQPQHF.

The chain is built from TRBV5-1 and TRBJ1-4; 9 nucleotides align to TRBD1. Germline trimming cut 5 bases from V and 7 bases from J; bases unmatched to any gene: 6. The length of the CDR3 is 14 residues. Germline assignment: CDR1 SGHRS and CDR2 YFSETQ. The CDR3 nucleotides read TGCGCCAGCAGGGCCGGGACAGGGCTTGAAAAACTGTTTTTT. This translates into CASRAGTGLEKLFF.

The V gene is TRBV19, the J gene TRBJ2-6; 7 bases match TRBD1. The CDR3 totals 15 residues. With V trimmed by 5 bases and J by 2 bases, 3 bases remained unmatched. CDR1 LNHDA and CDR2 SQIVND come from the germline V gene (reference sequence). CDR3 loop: CASSPDRAGANVLTF. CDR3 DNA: TGTGCCAGTAGTCCCGACAGGGCTGGGGCCAACGTCCTGACTTTC.

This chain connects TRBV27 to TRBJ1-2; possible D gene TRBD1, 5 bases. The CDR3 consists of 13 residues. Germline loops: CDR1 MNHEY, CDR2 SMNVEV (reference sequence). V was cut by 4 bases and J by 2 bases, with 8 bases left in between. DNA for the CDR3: TGTGCCAGCAGTTCGACAGACAACTATGGCTACACCTTC. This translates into CASSSTDNYGYTF.

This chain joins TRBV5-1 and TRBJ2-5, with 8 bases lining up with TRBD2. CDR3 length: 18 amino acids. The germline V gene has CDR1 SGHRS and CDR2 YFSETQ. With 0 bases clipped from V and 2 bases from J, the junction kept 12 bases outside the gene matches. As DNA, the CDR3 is TGCGCCAGCAGCTTGGCCAAGGGCCTCCGGGAGGGACAAGAGACCCAGTACTTC. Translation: CASSLAKGLREGQETQYF.

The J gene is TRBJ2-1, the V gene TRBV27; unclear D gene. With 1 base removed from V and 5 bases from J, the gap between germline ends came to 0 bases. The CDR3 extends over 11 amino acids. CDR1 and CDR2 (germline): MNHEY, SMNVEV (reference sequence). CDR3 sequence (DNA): TGTGCCAGCAGTTTATACAATGAGCAGTTCTTC. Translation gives CASSLYNEQFF.

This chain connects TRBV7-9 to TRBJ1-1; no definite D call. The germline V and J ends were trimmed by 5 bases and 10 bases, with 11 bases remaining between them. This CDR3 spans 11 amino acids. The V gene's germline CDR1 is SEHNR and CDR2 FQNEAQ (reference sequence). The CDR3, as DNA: TGTGCCAGCAGCCCGGCTTTCCGAGCTTTCTTT. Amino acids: CASSPAFRAFF. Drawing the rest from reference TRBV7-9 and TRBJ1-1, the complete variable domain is DTGVSQNPRHKITKRGQNVTFRCDPISEHNRLYWYRQTLGQGPEFLTYFQNEAQLEKSRLLSDRFSAERPKGSFSTLEIQRTEQGDSAMYLCASSPAFRAFFGQGTRLTVV.

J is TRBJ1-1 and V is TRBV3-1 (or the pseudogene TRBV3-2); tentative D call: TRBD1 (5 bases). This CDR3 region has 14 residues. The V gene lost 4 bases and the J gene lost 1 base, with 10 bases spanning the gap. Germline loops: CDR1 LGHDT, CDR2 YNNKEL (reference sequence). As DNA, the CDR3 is TGTGCCAGCAGCCCAATTGGGACGAACACTGAAGCTTTCTTT. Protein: CASSPIGTNTEAFF.

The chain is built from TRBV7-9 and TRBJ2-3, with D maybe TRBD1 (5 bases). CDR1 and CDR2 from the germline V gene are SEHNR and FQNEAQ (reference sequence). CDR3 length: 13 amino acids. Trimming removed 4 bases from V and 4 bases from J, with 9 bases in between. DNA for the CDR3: TGTGCCAGCAGCTCTAAAGGGGCAGATACGCAGTATTTT. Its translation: CASSSKGADTQYF.

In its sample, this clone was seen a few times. The CDR3 reads CASSSGQADEAFF. The DNA of the CDR3 is TGCGCCAGCAGCTCGGGACAGGCGGATGAAGCTTTCTTT. J is TRBJ1-1 and V is TRBV5-1, with 8 bases fitting TRBD1. The length of the CDR3 is 13 residues. V lost 3 bases to trimming and J lost 7 bases; unmatched junction nucleotides: 5. CDR1 SGHRS and CDR2 YFSETQ come from the germline V gene.

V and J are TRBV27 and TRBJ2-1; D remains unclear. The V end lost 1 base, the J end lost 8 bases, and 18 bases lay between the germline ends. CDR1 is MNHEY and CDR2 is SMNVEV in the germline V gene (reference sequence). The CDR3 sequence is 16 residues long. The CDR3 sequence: CASSLLLETALYEQFF. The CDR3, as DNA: TGTGCCAGCAGTTTATTGCTAGAGACGGCTCTCTATGAGCAGTTCTTC.

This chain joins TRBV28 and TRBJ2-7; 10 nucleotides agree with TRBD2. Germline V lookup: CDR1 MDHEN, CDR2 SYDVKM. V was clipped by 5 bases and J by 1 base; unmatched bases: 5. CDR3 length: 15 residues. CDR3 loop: CASSPLAGESYEQYF. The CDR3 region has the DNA TGTGCCAGCAGTCCGCTAGCGGGGGAGTCCTACGAGCAGTACTTC.

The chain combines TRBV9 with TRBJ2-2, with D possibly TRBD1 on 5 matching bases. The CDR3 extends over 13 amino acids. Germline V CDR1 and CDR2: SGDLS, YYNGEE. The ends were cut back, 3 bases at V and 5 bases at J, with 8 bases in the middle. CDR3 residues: CASSGRGTGELFF. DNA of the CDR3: TGTGCCAGCAGCGGAAGGGGAACCGGGGAGCTGTTTTTT.

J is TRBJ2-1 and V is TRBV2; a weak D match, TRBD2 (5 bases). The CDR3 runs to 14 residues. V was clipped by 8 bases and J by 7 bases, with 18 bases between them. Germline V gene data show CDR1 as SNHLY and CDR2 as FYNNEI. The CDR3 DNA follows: TGTGCCAGCTTTCGGGGATACTACCCTAATGAGCAGTTCTTC. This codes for CASFRGYYPNEQFF.

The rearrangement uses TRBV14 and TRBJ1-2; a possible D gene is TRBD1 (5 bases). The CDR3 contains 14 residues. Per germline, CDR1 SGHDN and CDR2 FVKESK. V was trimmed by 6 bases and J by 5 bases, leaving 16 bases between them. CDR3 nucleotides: TGTGCCAGCAGACGAGCCGGGACGGATTATGGCTACACCTTC. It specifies CASRRAGTDYGYTF.

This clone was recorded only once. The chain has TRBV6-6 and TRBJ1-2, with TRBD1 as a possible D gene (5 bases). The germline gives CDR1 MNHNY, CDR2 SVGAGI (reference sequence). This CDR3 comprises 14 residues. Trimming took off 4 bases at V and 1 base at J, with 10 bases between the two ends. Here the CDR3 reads CASSFSGINYGYTF. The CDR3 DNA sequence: TGTGCCAGCAGTTTCTCAGGGATTAACTATGGCTACACCTTC.

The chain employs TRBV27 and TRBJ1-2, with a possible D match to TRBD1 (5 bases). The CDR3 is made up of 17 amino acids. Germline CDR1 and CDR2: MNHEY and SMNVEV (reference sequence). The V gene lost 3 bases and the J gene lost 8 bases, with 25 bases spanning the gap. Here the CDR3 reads CASSFVNGWGVPEGYTF. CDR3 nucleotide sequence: TGTGCCAGCAGTTTTGTTAACGGTTGGGGCGTGCCGGAAGGCTACACCTTC.

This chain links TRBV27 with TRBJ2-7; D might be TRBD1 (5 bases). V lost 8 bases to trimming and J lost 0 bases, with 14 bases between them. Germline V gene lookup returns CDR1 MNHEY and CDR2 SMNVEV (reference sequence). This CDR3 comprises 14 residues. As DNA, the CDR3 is TGTGCCAGCGGTCAGGGCCGTAGCTCCTACGAGCAGTACTTC. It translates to CASGQGRSSYEQYF.

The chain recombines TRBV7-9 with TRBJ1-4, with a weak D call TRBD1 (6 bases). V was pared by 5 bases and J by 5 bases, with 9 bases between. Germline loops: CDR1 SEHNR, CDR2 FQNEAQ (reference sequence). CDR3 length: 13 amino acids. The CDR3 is CASSRGGNEKLFF. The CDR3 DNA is TGTGCCAGCAGCCGAGGGGGGAATGAAAAACTGTTTTTT.

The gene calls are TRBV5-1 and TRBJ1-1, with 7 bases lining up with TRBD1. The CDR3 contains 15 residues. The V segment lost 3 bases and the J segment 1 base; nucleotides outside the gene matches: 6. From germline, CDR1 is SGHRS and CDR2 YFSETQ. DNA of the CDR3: TGCGCCAGCAGCTACACAGGGGTCCAGAACACTGAAGCTTTCTTT. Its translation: CASSYTGVQNTEAFF.

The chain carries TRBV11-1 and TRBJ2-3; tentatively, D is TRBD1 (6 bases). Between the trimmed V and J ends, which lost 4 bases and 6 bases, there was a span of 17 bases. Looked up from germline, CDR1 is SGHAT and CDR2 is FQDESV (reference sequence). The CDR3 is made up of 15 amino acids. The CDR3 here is CASSSHSGRGDTQYF. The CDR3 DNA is TGTGCCAGCAGCTCCCACAGCGGAAGGGGGGATACGCAGTATTTT.

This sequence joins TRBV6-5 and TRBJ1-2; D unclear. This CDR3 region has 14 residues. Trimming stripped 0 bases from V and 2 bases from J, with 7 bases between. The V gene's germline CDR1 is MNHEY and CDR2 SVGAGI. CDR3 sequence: CASSYSNENYGYTF. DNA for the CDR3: TGTGCCAGCAGTTACTCGAACGAGAACTATGGCTACACCTTC.